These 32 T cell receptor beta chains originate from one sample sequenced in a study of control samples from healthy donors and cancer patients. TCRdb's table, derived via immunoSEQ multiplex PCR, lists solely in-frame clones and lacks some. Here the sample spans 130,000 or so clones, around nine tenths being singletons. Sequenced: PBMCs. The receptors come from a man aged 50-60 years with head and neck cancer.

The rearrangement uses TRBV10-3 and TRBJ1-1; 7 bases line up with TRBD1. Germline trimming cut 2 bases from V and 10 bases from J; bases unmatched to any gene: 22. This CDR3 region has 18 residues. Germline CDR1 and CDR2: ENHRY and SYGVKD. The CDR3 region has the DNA TGTGCCATCAGTGAGGTCCCGGCTGGGACAGAAAGATACAGGGGAGCTTTCTTT. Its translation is CAISEVPAGTERYRGAFF.

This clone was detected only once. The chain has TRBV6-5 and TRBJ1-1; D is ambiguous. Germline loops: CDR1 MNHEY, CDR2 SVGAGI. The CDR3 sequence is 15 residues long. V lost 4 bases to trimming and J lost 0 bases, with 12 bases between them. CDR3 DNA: TGTGCCAGCAGTTCCTCGGGGAGGATGAACACTGAAGCTTTCTTT. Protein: CASSSSGRMNTEAFF.

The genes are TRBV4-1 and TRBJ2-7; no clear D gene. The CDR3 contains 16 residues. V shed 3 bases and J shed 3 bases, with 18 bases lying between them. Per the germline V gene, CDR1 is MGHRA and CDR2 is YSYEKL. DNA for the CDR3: TGCGCCAGCAGCCAGGGATCGACATTGCCCCACTACGAGCAGTACTTC. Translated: CASSQGSTLPHYEQYF.

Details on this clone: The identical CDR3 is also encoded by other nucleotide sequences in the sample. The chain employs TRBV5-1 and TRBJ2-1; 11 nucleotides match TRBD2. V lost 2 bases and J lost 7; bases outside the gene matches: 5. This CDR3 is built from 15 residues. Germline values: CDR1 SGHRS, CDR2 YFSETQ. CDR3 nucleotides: TGCGCCAGCAGCTTAAGACTAGCGGGGTATAATGAGCAGTTCTTC. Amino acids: CASSLRLAGYNEQFF.

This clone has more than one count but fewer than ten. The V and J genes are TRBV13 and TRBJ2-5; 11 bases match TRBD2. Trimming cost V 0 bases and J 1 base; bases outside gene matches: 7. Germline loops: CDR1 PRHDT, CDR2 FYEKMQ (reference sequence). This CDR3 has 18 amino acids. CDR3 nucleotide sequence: TGTGCCAGCAGCTTAGGCCTCCTAGCGGGAGGACCCCAAGAGACCCAGTACTTC. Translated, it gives CASSLGLLAGGPQETQYF.

DNA of the CDR3: TGTGCCAGCAGTCCCTCCGGGACAGGGGCTTGGGATGAGCAGTTCTTC. It encodes CASSPSGTGAWDEQFF. The chain uses TRBV27 and TRBJ2-1, with 10 bases aligning to TRBD1. Trimming removed 5 bases from V and 8 bases from J; junction bases left unmatched: 12. Germline V gene sequence: CDR1 MNHEY, CDR2 SMNVEV (reference sequence). The CDR3 consists of 16 residues.

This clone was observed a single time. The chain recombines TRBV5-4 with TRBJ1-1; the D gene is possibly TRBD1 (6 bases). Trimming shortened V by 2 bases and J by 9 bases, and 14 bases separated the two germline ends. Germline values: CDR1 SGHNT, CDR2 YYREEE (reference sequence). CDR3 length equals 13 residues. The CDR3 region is CASSFPGEAKAFF. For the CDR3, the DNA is TGTGCCAGCAGCTTTCCAGGGGAGGCCAAAGCTTTCTTT. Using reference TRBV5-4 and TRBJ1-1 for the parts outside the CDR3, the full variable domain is ETGVTQSPTHLIKTRGQQVTLRCSSQSGHNTVSWYQQALGQGPQFIFQYYREEENGRGNFPPRFSGLQFPNYSSELNVNALELDDSALYLCASSFPGEAKAFFGQGTRLTVV.

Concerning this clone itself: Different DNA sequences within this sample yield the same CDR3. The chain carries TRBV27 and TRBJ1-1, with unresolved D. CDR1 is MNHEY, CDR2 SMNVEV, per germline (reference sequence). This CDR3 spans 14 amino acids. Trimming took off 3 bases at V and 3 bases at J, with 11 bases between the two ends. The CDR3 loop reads CASSLRGKDTEAFF. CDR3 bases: TGTGCCAGCAGTTTGAGAGGGAAGGACACTGAAGCTTTCTTT.

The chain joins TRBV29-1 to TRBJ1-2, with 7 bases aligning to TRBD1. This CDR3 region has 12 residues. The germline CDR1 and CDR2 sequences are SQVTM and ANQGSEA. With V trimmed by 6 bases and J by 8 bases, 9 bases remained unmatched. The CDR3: CSVVTGALGYTF. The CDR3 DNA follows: TGCAGCGTGGTTACAGGGGCGTTGGGCTACACCTTC.

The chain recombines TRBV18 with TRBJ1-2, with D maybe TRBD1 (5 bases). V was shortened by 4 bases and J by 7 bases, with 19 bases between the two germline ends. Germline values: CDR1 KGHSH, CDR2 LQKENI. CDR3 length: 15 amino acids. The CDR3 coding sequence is TGTGCCAGCTCACACTCGGACGGGGCGGCTAGTGGCTACACCTTC. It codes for CASSHSDGAASGYTF.

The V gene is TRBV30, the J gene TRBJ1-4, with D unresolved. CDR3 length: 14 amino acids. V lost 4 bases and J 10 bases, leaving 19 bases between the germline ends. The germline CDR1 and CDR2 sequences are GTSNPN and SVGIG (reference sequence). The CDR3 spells CAWNPQAASIKLFF. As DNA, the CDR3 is TGTGCCTGGAACCCCCAGGCGGCGTCGATAAAACTGTTTTTT.

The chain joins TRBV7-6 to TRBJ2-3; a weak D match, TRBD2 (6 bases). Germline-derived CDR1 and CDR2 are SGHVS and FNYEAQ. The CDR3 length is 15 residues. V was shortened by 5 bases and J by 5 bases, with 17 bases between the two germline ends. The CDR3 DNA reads TGTGCCAGCAGCCGGTATAGCGGTGGGGAAGATACGCAGTATTTT. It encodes CASSRYSGGEDTQYF.

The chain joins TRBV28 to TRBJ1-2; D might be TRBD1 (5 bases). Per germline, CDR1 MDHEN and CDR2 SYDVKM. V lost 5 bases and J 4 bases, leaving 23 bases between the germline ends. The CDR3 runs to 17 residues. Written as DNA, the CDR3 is TGTGCCAGCAGTCCCCACGAGGGAGGGGAAGAAGCCTATGGCTACACCTTC. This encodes CASSPHEGGEEAYGYTF.

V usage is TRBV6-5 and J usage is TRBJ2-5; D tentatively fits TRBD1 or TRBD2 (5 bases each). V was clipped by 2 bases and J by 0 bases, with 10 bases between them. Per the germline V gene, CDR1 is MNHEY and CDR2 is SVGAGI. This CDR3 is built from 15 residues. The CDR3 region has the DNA TGTGCCAGCAGTTACCAGGGAGCTGACCAAGAGACCCAGTACTTC. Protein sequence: CASSYQGADQETQYF.

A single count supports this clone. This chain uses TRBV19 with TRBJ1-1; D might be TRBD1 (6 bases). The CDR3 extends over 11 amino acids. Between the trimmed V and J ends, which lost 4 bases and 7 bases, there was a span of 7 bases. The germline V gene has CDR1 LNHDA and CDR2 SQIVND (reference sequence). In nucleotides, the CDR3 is TGTGCCAGTAGTAACAGGGTTGAAGCTTTCTTT. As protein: CASSNRVEAFF.

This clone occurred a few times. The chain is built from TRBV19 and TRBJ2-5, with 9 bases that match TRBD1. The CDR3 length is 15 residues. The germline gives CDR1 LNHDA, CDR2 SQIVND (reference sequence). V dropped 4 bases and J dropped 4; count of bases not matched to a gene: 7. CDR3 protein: CASSNPTGGVETQYF. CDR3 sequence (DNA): TGTGCCAGTAGTAACCCGACAGGGGGAGTAGAGACCCAGTACTTC.

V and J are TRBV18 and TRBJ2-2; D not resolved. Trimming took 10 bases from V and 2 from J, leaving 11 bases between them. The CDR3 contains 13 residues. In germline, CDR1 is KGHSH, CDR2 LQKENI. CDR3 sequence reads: CATNRVNTGELFF. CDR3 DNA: TGTGCCACCAATCGAGTTAACACCGGGGAGCTGTTTTTT.

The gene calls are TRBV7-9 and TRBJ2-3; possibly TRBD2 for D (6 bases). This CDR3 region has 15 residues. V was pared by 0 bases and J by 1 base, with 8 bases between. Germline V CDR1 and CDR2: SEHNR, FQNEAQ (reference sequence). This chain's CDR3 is CASSLAGLGTDTQYF. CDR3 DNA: TGTGCCAGCAGCTTAGCGGGACTTGGCACAGATACGCAGTATTTT.

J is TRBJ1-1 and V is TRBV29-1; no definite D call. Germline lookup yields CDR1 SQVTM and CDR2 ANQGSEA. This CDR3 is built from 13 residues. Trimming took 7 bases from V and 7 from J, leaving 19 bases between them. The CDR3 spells CSAYLSGSGEAFF. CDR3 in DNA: TGCAGCGCTTATCTATCGGGGTCGGGTGAAGCTTTCTTT.

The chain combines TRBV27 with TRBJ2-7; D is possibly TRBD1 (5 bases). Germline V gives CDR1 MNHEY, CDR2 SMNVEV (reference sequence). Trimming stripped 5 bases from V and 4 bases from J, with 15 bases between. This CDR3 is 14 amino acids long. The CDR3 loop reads CASSDFGAVYEQYF. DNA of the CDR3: TGTGCCAGCAGTGACTTTGGGGCAGTGTACGAGCAGTACTTC.

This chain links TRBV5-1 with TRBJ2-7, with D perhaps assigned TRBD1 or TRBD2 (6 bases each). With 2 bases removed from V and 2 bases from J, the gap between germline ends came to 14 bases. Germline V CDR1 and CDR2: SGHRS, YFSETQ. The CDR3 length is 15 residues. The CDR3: CASSFPTGRTYEQYF. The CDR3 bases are TGCGCCAGCAGCTTTCCTACAGGGAGGACCTACGAGCAGTACTTC. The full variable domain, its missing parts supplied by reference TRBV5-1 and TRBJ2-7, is KAGVTQTPRYLIKTRGQQVTLSCSPISGHRSVSWYQQTPGQGLQFLFEYFSETQRNKGNFPGRFSGRQFSNSRSEMNVSTLELGDSALYLCASSFPTGRTYEQYFGPGTRLTVT.

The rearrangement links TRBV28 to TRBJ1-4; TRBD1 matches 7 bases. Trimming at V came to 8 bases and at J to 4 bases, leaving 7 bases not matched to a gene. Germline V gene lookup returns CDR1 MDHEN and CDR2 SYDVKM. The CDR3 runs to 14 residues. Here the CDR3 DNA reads TGTGCCAGCCTAGGGGGCGGGTTTAATGAAAAACTGTTTTTT. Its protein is CASLGGGFNEKLFF.

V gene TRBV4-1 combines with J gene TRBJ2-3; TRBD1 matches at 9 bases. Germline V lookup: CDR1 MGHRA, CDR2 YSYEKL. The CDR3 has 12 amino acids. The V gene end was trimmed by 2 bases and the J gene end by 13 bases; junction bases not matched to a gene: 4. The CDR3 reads CASSQSGTGKYF. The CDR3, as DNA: TGCGCCAGCAGCCAATCCGGGACAGGGAAGTATTTT.

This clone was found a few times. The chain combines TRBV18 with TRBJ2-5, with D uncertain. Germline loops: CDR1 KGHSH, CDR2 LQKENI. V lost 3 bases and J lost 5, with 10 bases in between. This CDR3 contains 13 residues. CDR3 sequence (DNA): TGTGCCAGCTCACCCCCGACGAGGGAGACCCAGTACTTC. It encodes CASSPPTRETQYF.

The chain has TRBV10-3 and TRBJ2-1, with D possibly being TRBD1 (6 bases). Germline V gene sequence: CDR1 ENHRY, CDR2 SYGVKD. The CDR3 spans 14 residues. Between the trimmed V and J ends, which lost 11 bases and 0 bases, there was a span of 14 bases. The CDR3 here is CASLRDNSYNEQFF. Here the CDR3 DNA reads TGTGCCTCCCTCCGGGACAACTCCTACAATGAGCAGTTCTTC.

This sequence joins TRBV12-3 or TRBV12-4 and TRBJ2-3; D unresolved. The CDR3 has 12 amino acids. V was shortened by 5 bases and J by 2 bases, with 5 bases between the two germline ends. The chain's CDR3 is CASSLNTDTQYF. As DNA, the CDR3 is TGTGCCAGCAGTCTCAACACAGATACGCAGTATTTT.

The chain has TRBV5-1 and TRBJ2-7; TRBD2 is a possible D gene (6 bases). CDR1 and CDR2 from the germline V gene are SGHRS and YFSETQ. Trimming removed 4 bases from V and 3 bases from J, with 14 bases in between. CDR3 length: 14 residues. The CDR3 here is CASSGQVGGYEQYF. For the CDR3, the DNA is TGCGCCAGCAGCGGGCAGGTGGGGGGCTACGAGCAGTACTTC.

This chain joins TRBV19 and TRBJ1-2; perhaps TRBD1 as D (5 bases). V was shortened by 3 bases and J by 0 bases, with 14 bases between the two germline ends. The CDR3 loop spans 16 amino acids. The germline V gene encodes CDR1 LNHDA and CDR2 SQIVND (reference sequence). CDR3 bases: TGTGCCAGTAGTATCCAACCGGGACTGGCTAACTATGGCTACACCTTC. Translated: CASSIQPGLANYGYTF.

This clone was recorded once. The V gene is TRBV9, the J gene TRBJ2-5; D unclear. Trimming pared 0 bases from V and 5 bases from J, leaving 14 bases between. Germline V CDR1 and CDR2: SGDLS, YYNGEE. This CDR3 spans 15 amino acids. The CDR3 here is CASSVVPRAGETQYF. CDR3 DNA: TGTGCCAGCAGCGTAGTCCCCCGGGCAGGTGAGACCCAGTACTTC. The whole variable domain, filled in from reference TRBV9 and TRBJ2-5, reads DSGVTQTPKHLITATGQRVTLRCSPRSGDLSVYWYQQSLDQGLQFLIQYYNGEERAKGNILERFSAQQFPDLHSELNLSSLELGDSALYFCASSVVPRAGETQYFGPGTRLLVL.

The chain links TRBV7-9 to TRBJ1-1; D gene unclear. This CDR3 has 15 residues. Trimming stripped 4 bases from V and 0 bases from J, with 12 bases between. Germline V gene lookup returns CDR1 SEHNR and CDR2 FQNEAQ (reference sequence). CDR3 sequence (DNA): TGTGCCAGCAGCTCCGGGGTCGGCATGAACACTGAAGCTTTCTTT. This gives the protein CASSSGVGMNTEAFF.

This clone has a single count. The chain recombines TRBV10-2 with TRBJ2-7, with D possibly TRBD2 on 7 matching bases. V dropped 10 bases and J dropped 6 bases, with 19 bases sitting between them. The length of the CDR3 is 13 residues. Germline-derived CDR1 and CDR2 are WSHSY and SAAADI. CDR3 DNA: TGCGCCACTTGGGGGGGCGCTTGGTTCGAGCAGTACTTC. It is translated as CATWGGAWFEQYF.

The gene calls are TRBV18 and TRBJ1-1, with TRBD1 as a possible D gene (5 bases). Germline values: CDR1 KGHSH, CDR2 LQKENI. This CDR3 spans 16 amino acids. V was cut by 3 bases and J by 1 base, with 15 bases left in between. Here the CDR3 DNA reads TGTGCCAGCTCACCCGGGCGAGATACAGGGAACACTGAAGCTTTCTTT. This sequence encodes CASSPGRDTGNTEAFF.